Detailed here is one T cell receptor beta chain. Primers for the PCR totalled 60 Vbeta and 13 Jbeta. The assay was immunoSEQ multiplex PCR, and TCRdb's table has in-frame clones only and misses some. The sample lists around 130,000 clones, roughly 70% occurring once. Trimming took off 0 bases at V and 2 bases at J, with 14 bases between the two ends. The CDR3 runs to 17 residues. Germline V gene data show CDR1 as MGHRA and CDR2 as YSYEKL. This sample stems from a study of cytomegalovirus exposure and HLA in healthy donors. Healthy people donating bone marrow made up the donors. The sample comprised PBMCs. The rearrangement links TRBV4-1 to TRBJ1-3; the D gene is possibly TRBD1 (6 bases). The receptor's source is a woman between 40 and 50 years old in good health and CMV-seropositive. The DNA of the CDR3 is TGCGCCAGCAGCCAAGATACCCCAGGGGTGCCTGGAAACACCATATATTTT. It codes for CASSQDTPGVPGNTIYF.